This T cell receptor beta chain was found in a study of cytomegalovirus exposure and HLA in healthy donors. This CDR3 has 16 amino acids. Trimming cost V 4 bases and J 4 bases; bases outside gene matches: 4. CDR1 MGHRA and CDR2 YSYEKL come from the germline V gene. 60 Vbeta and 13 Jbeta primers were used in PCR. Using immunoSEQ multiplex PCR, the repertoire was profiled, and TCRdb retains in-frame clones only, with some absent. The sample has 150,000 or so clones; about 75% are singletons. The sequenced sample consisted of PBMCs. This receptor was taken from a woman between 50 and 59 years old in good health and CMV-seropositive. The V call is TRBV4-1, the J call TRBJ2-3; 14 positions match TRBD2. CDR3: CASSPRLAGGSDTQYF. The CDR3 DNA reads as TGCGCCAGCAGCCCCCGACTAGCGGGAGGGTCAGATACGCAGTATTTT.